Below are 20 T cell receptor beta chains sequenced from a single sample in a study of blood T cell repertoires in COVID-19. Assay used: immunoSEQ multiplex PCR; TCRdb lists only in-frame clones, some missing. The table includes some 200,000 clones, about 87% detected once. The sample comprised peripheral blood. The receptor source for this set is a middle-aged man with active or convalescent COVID-19.

This chain joins TRBV20-1 and TRBJ2-7; D is perhaps TRBD1 (5 bases). V was shortened by 3 bases and J by 2 bases, with 14 bases between the two germline ends. The CDR3 is 14 amino acids. Germline V gene sequence: CDR1 DFQATT, CDR2 SNEGSKA (reference sequence). The CDR3 loop is CSASSPDITYEQYF. For the CDR3, the DNA is TGCAGTGCTAGTTCCCCGGACATTACCTACGAGCAGTACTTC.

The chain recombines TRBV3-1 (or the pseudogene TRBV3-2) with TRBJ1-2, with TRBD1 identical over 12 bases. The J segment lost 6 bases and the V segment lost 6 bases, leaving 8 bases of the junction unmatched. The germline gives CDR1 LGHDT, CDR2 YNNKEL (reference sequence). This CDR3 has 15 amino acids. The CDR3 DNA reads as TGTGCCAGCAGAAAAGGGACAGGGGGCTGGGATGGCTACACCTTC. This sequence encodes CASRKGTGGWDGYTF.

The genes are TRBV3-1 (or the pseudogene TRBV3-2) and TRBJ1-6; TRBD1 matches 7 bases. Germline V gene sequence: CDR1 LGHDT, CDR2 YNNKEL (reference sequence). Losses at the gene ends were 4 bases for V and 9 bases for J; bases not matched to a gene: 3. The CDR3 is 13 residues long. The CDR3 protein is CASSPGTASPLHF. CDR3 DNA sequence: TGTGCCAGCAGCCCCGGGACAGCTTCACCCCTCCACTTT.

This chain links TRBV9 with TRBJ2-3, with 7 bases aligning to TRBD2. CDR3 size: 19 residues. Germline lookup yields CDR1 SGDLS and CDR2 YYNGEE. The J segment lost 0 bases and the V segment lost 4 bases, leaving 17 bases of the junction unmatched. CDR3 in DNA: TGTGCCAGCAGCCCAAACTCGGGGAGCGGGGTATCTAGCACAGATACGCAGTATTTT. Translating it yields CASSPNSGSGVSSTDTQYF.

The rearrangement links TRBV3-1 (or the pseudogene TRBV3-2) to TRBJ2-4; 8 bases line up with TRBD1. The CDR3 runs to 18 residues. The junction had 14 bases not matched to a gene; V was cut back by 3 bases and J by 4 bases. Looked up from germline, CDR1 is LGHDT and CDR2 is YNNKEL (reference sequence). This CDR3 reads CASSHPGGQGPMKNIQYF. CDR3 in DNA: TGTGCCAGCAGCCATCCTGGAGGACAGGGCCCCATGAAAAACATTCAGTACTTC.

V usage is TRBV14 and J usage is TRBJ1-2; possible D gene TRBD1, 6 bases. Germline V CDR1 and CDR2: SGHDN, FVKESK. This CDR3 has 13 residues. V was shortened by 4 bases and J by 8 bases, with 14 bases between the two germline ends. The CDR3 here is CASSPHGGLGYTF. The CDR3 DNA sequence: TGTGCCAGCAGCCCCCATGGGGGCCTGGGCTACACCTTC.

The CDR3 protein is CASSPTPYNEQFF. The CDR3 DNA sequence: TGTGCCAGCAGTCCCACTCCCTACAATGAGCAGTTCTTC. V gene TRBV12-3 or TRBV12-4 combines with J gene TRBJ2-1; D not resolved. The CDR3 has 13 amino acids. V lost 5 bases and J lost 2, with 7 bases in between.

This chain uses TRBV28 with TRBJ1-3; 7 bases line up with TRBD1. V trimming: 3 bases; J trimming: 4 bases; junction bases outside the gene matches: 6. The CDR3 length is 15 residues. The V gene's germline CDR1 is MDHEN and CDR2 SYDVKM. CDR3 nucleotides: TGTGCCAGCAGTTTCGGCAGGGGGTGGGGAAACACCATATATTTT. Its translation: CASSFGRGWGNTIYF. Full variable domain (missing parts from reference TRBV28 and TRBJ1-3): DVKVTQSSRYLVKRTGEKVFLECVQDMDHENMFWYRQDPGLGLRLIYFSYDVKMKEKGDIPEGYSVSREKKERFSLILESASTNQTSMYLCASSFGRGWGNTIYFGEGSWLTVV.

V usage is TRBV2 and J usage is TRBJ2-7, with D tentatively TRBD2 (5 bases). The V gene's germline CDR1 is SNHLY and CDR2 FYNNEI. With 6 bases removed from V and 4 bases from J, the gap between germline ends came to 10 bases. The CDR3 is made up of 12 amino acids. The CDR3 here is CASREGRYEQYF. The CDR3 nucleotides are TGTGCCAGCAGAGAGGGTCGGTACGAGCAGTACTTC.

The table lists this clone with a few counts. The chain links TRBV4-3 to TRBJ1-3; D gene ambiguous. With 0 bases removed from V and 4 bases from J, the gap between germline ends came to 10 bases. The CDR3 consists of 15 residues. Germline CDR1 is LGHNA and CDR2 is YSLEER. CDR3 bases: TGCGCCAGCAGCCAAGAGGTGATAGCGGGAAACACCATATATTTT. As protein: CASSQEVIAGNTIYF.

This clone was found a few times. The chain recombines TRBV29-1 with TRBJ1-1, with D maybe TRBD1 (6 bases). Trimming shortened V by 1 base and J by 3 bases, and 12 bases separated the two germline ends. CDR1 is SQVTM, CDR2 ANQGSEA, per germline. The CDR3 covers 14 residues. The CDR3 region is CSVEAPTGYTEAFF. As DNA, the CDR3 is TGCAGCGTTGAAGCCCCGACAGGTTACACTGAAGCTTTCTTT.

The gene calls are TRBV6-5 and TRBJ1-5; a weak D match, TRBD1 (5 bases). From germline, CDR1 is MNHEY and CDR2 SVGAGI. Deletions cut 4 bases from V and 4 bases from J, with 11 bases between. This CDR3 has 14 amino acids. The CDR3 region has the DNA TGTGCCAGCAGTTTCCGGGGGAGGAATCAGCCCCAGCATTTT. As protein: CASSFRGRNQPQHF.

This rearrangement joins TRBV4-3 to TRBJ1-2; D perhaps matches TRBD1 (5 bases). Germline lookup yields CDR1 LGHNA and CDR2 YSLEER. The CDR3 contains 15 residues. Trimming cost V 1 base and J 4 bases, with 13 bases left between them. CDR3 loop: CASSQARGEVYGYTF. The DNA of the CDR3 is TGCGCCAGCAGCCAAGCTAGAGGGGAGGTCTATGGCTACACCTTC.

V and J are TRBV3-1 (or the pseudogene TRBV3-2) and TRBJ1-2; D remains ambiguous. The V and J ends lost 4 bases and 7 bases respectively, with 19 bases between them. CDR3 length: 15 residues. From germline, CDR1 is LGHDT and CDR2 YNNKEL (reference sequence). The CDR3 DNA sequence: TGTGCCAGCAGCCCTCAATCCACCCCGGGAGTTGGCTACACCTTC. Encoded protein: CASSPQSTPGVGYTF.

This chain links TRBV4-2 with TRBJ2-1, with 9 bases fitting TRBD2. The trim removed 7 bases at V and 5 bases at J, leaving 15 bases unmatched. Germline V lookup: CDR1 LGHNA, CDR2 YNFKEQ. CDR3 size: 17 residues. The CDR3, as DNA: TGTGCCAGCACCACAACAAGGGAGCGGGGGGATCACAATGAGCAGTTCTTC. It yields the protein CASTTTRERGDHNEQFF.

The V and J genes are TRBV18 and TRBJ2-1; TRBD1 matches at 10 bases. Germline-derived CDR1 and CDR2 are KGHSH and LQKENI. The CDR3 loop spans 18 amino acids. The V and J ends lost 2 bases and 4 bases, in that order; junction bases with no gene match: 11. The CDR3 DNA sequence: TGTGCCAGCTCACCAACCATCGATGGGACAGGGGCTTACAATGAGCAGTTCTTC. Protein sequence: CASSPTIDGTGAYNEQFF.

The rearrangement joins TRBV9 to TRBJ1-1; 10 bases align to TRBD1. This CDR3 is 16 amino acids long. CDR1 and CDR2 from the germline V gene are SGDLS and YYNGEE. J lost 3 bases, V lost 2 bases, and 7 bases had no gene match. For the CDR3, the DNA is TGTGCCAGCAGCGTCGGGACAGGGGCCCTTTACACTGAAGCTTTCTTT. This encodes CASSVGTGALYTEAFF.

The CDR3 coding sequence is TGTGCCAGCAGCCCAGCACTGCGGGCCACCTTACCGTCTAACTATGGCTACACCTTC. Its protein is CASSPALRATLPSNYGYTF. The V and J genes are TRBV11-2 and TRBJ1-2; D is unclear. The length of the CDR3 is 19 residues. Germline assignment: CDR1 SGHAT and CDR2 FQNNGV. Deletions cut 5 bases from V and 0 bases from J, with 25 bases between.

This clone was counted only a few times. V usage is TRBV15 and J usage is TRBJ2-7, with 9 bases fitting TRBD1. CDR1 LNHNV and CDR2 YYDKDF come from the germline V gene (reference sequence). The CDR3 is made up of 15 amino acids. V lost 0 bases to trimming and J lost 3 bases; unmatched junction nucleotides: 3. CDR3 nucleotides: TGTGCCACCAGCAGAGATCTGGGACAGGGCTACGAGCAGTACTTC. The encoded protein is CATSRDLGQGYEQYF.

The chain recombines TRBV30 with TRBJ1-1; 10 positions agree with TRBD1. Per germline, CDR1 GTSNPN and CDR2 SVGIG (reference sequence). The V gene end was trimmed by 0 bases and the J gene end by 4 bases; junction bases not matched to a gene: 2. The CDR3 extends over 14 amino acids. DNA of the CDR3: TGTGCCTGGAGTGTAGACAGGGGGCCCACTGAAGCTTTCTTT. This codes for CAWSVDRGPTEAFF. Variable domain in full (rest from reference TRBV30 and TRBJ1-1): SQTIHQWPATLVQPVGSPLSLECTVEGTSNPNLYWYRQAAGRGLQLLFYSVGIGQISSEVPQNLSASRPQDRQFILSSKKLLLSDSGFYLCAWSVDRGPTEAFFGQGTRLTVV.